Listed below are T cell receptor beta chains from one sample, sequenced in a study of TIL therapy for anti-PD-1-resistant metastatic lung cancer. Profiled with immunoSEQ multiplex PCR; TCRdb holds only in-frame clones, not every one. This table has about 60,000 clones, around 86% appearing once. Specimen: blood, collected at baseline. These TCRs come from a person between 25 and 80 years old with non-small cell lung cancer. The CDR3 runs from the conserved cysteine through the conserved F or W. D genes are given only for firm matches. Clone sizes are given selectively: once, few, many, or a class where the clone is expanded.

V gene	clone size	J gene	D gene	CDR3 protein	CDR3 DNA
TRBV28	.	TRBJ1-6	.	CASRENSPLHF	TGTGCCAGCAGGGAGAATTCACCCCTCCACTTT
TRBV4-2	.	TRBJ2-1	TRBD2	CASRTSGTSYNEQFF	TGTGCCAGCCGGACTAGCGGGACGTCCTACAATGAGCAGTTCTTC
TRBV12-2	.	TRBJ1-3	.	CASRLADLNTIYF	TGTGCAAGTCGCTTAGCGGATTTAAACACCATATATTTT
TRBV5-1	.	TRBJ1-1	.	CASSLSRNTEAFF	TGCGCCAGCAGCTTGTCGAGGAACACTGAAGCTTTCTTT
TRBV19	.	TRBJ2-1	TRBD2	CASSILAGGNEQFF	TGTGCCAGTAGTATTCTAGCGGGAGGCAATGAGCAGTTCTTC
TRBV28	.	TRBJ2-7	.	CATSLAASYEQYF	TGTGCCACCTCTTTAGCGGCCTCCTACGAGCAGTACTTC
TRBV15	.	TRBJ1-3	.	CATSQDLGLFSGNTIYF	TGTGCCACCAGCCAGGACCTGGGGCTGTTCTCTGGAAACACCATATATTTT
TRBV11-2	.	TRBJ2-3	TRBD1	CASSLHPPGTGRTDTQYF	TGTGCCAGCAGCTTACACCCCCCCGGGACAGGGCGTACAGATACGCAGTATTTT
TRBV7-2	.	TRBJ2-7	.	CASSLGSPYEQYF	TGTGCCAGCAGCTTAGGGTCCCCCTACGAGCAGTACTTC
TRBV28	.	TRBJ1-2	.	CASSYRVHATGYTF	TGTGCCAGCAGCTACAGGGTCCACGCAACGGGCTACACCTTC
TRBV4-1	.	TRBJ1-6	TRBD1	CASSAFEGAEGSPLHF	TGCGCCAGCAGCGCATTCGAGGGGGCCGAAGGTTCACCCCTCCACTTT
TRBV18	once	TRBJ1-6	.	CASSKPGAGSPLHF	TGTGCCAGCTCAAAACCGGGGGCCGGTTCACCCCTCCACTTT
TRBV14	.	TRBJ2-1	.	CASSQVSTGLNRFF	TGTGCCAGCAGCCAAGTGTCGACGGGACTTAATAGGTTCTTC
TRBV5-5	.	TRBJ2-5	TRBD2	CASSPGLAGGGETQYF	TGTGCCAGCAGCCCGGGACTAGCGGGAGGCGGGGAGACCCAGTACTTC
TRBV6-6	.	TRBJ2-7	TRBD1	CASSSTGGGYEQYF	TGTGCCAGCAGTTCCACAGGGGGCGGCTACGAGCAGTACTTC
TRBV5-1	.	TRBJ2-1	TRBD2	CASSFQAGGVNEQFF	TGCGCCAGCAGCTTCCAAGCGGGAGGTGTCAATGAGCAGTTCTTC
TRBV28	.	TRBJ1-6	.	CASRPVNQLFGSPLHF	TGTGCCAGCAGACCCGTGAACCAACTATTCGGGTCACCCCTCCACTTT
TRBV10-3	.	TRBJ2-3	.	CANARGVMGDTQYF	TGTGCCAACGCCCGGGGCGTAATGGGAGATACGCAGTATTTT
TRBV19	.	TRBJ1-1	.	CASSINGQVTEAFF	TGTGCCAGTAGTATAAACGGCCAAGTCACTGAAGCTTTCTTT
TRBV4-2	.	TRBJ2-7	TRBD2	CASSQDVGGSSYEQYF	TGTGCCAGCAGCCAAGATGTGGGCGGGAGCTCCTACGAGCAGTACTTC
TRBV6-5	.	TRBJ1-6	TRBD1	CASRRTGYNSPLHF	TGTGCCAGCAGGCGGACAGGATATAATTCACCCCTCCACTTT
TRBV27	.	TRBJ1-3	.	CASSAGTTTGNTIYF	TGTGCCAGCAGTGCCGGGACAACGACTGGAAACACCATATATTTT
TRBV19	once	TRBJ1-2	TRBD1	CASSATGTGGEGYTF	TGTGCCAGTAGTGCAACCGGGACAGGGGGCGAGGGCTACACCTTC
TRBV28	.	TRBJ2-7	TRBD2	CASRELAGFYEQYF	TGTGCCAGCAGGGAGCTAGCGGGATTCTACGAGCAGTACTTC
TRBV4-1	.	TRBJ2-7	.	CASSQGRGAYEQYF	TGCGCCAGCAGCCAAGGTCGAGGGGCCTACGAGCAGTACTTC
TRBV6-5	.	TRBJ1-5	TRBD1	CASTGQGNQPQHF	TGTGCCAGCACCGGACAGGGGAATCAGCCCCAGCATTTT
TRBV3-1/TRBV3-2	.	TRBJ2-1	TRBD2	CASSLLTTGGGEQFF	TGTGCCAGCAGCCTCTTAACAACAGGCGGGGGTGAGCAGTTCTTC
TRBV3-1/TRBV3-2	.	TRBJ2-2	.	CASSQRGTGELFF	TGTGCCAGCAGCCAACGGGGCACCGGGGAGCTGTTTTTT